The 3 T cell receptor beta chains in this list originate from one sample, sequenced in a study of OX40 agonist ivuxolimab in advanced cancers. Measured with immunoSEQ multiplex PCR; TCRdb has only the in-frame clones, and not every one. This sample carries tens of thousands of clones, roughly nine tenths of them seen once, and the ten largest clones take less than 2.5%. Sequencing was performed on CD4+ or CD8+ T cells sorted from blood, taken in a trial of the OX40 agonist ivuxolimab. The receptors originated from an adult with an advanced solid tumor such as melanoma, head and neck, liver or kidney cancer.

The V gene is TRBV4-2, the J gene TRBJ1-6; TRBD1 matches 8 bases. Germline CDR1 and CDR2: LGHNA and YNFKEQ. This CDR3 region has 15 residues. Trimming took 0 bases from V and 7 from J; bases not matched to a gene: 2. As DNA, the CDR3 is TGTGCCAGCAGCCAAGAACAGGGGGTGAATTCACCCCTCCACTTT. Translating it yields CASSQEQGVNSPLHF.

V usage is TRBV5-1 and J usage is TRBJ2-7, with unresolved D. Germline V gene sequence: CDR1 SGHRS, CDR2 YFSETQ. The CDR3 totals 14 residues. V lost 7 bases, J lost 2 bases, and 16 bases lay in between. CDR3 region: CASGLVEPPYEQYF. The CDR3 nucleotides are TGCGCCAGCGGGCTCGTGGAACCACCCTACGAGCAGTACTTC.

V gene TRBV7-9 combines with J gene TRBJ2-1; the D gene is possibly TRBD2 (5 bases). The V gene lost 5 bases and the J gene lost 0 bases, with 11 bases spanning the gap. The CDR3 spans 15 residues. The germline gives CDR1 SEHNR, CDR2 FQNEAQ (reference sequence). As DNA, the CDR3 is TGTGCCAGCAGCCCGCTGGGGAGCTCCTACAATGAGCAGTTCTTC. It specifies CASSPLGSSYNEQFF.